These 15 T cell receptor beta chains were all obtained from the same sample, sequenced in a study of blood T cell repertoires in COVID-19. Using immunoSEQ multiplex PCR, the repertoire was profiled, and TCRdb retains in-frame clones only, with some absent. The sample includes tens of thousands of clones, 70% to 80% of them seen just once. Sequencing used peripheral blood. All receptors derive from a man aged 60 to 75 with active or convalescent COVID-19.

This clone was picked up many times. The chain employs TRBV5-1 and TRBJ2-7; D perhaps matches TRBD1 (5 bases). Germline V lookup: CDR1 SGHRS, CDR2 YFSETQ. CDR3 length equals 15 residues. V was trimmed by 4 bases and J by 2 bases, leaving 16 bases between them. The CDR3 DNA reads as TGCGCCAGCAGCCCGCACCGGACACCTACCTACGAGCAGTACTTC. Translation gives CASSPHRTPTYEQYF.

This chain joins TRBV7-2 and TRBJ1-5; a possible D gene is TRBD1 (5 bases). This CDR3 comprises 14 residues. The V end lost 6 bases, the J end lost 0 bases, and 9 bases lay between the germline ends. CDR1 is SGHTA and CDR2 is FQGNSA in the germline V gene. The CDR3 loop is CASSFRASNQPQHF. The CDR3 DNA reads as TGTGCCAGCAGTTTCAGGGCTAGCAATCAGCCCCAGCATTTT. Filled out from reference TRBV7-2 and TRBJ1-5, the complete variable domain reads GAGVSQSPSNKVTEKGKDVELRCDPISGHTALYWYRQSLGQGLEFLIYFQGNSAPDKSGLPSDRFSAERTGGSVSTLTIQRTQQEDSAVYLCASSFRASNQPQHFGDGTRLSIL.

The gene calls are TRBV12-5 and TRBJ2-4; 13 nucleotides line up with TRBD2. V was pared by 5 bases and J by 14 bases, with 9 bases of the junction left unmatched. Germline V lookup: CDR1 LGHNT, CDR2 FRNRAP. The CDR3 runs 14 residues. The DNA for the CDR3 is TGTGCTAGTGGTCTAGGACTAGCGGGGGCTAATAAGTACTTC. This translates into CASGLGLAGANKYF.

The rearrangement uses TRBV28 and TRBJ1-4; 11 bases line up with TRBD1. Germline V lookup: CDR1 MDHEN, CDR2 SYDVKM. The junction had 2 bases not matched to a gene; V was cut back by 2 bases and J by 6 bases. The CDR3 spans 15 residues. CDR3 residues: CASSLGTGGYEKLFF. DNA of the CDR3: TGTGCCAGCAGTTTAGGGACAGGGGGATATGAAAAACTGTTTTTT. Drawing the rest from reference TRBV28 and TRBJ1-4, the complete variable domain is DVKVTQSSRYLVKRTGEKVFLECVQDMDHENMFWYRQDPGLGLRLIYFSYDVKMKEKGDIPEGYSVSREKKERFSLILESASTNQTSMYLCASSLGTGGYEKLFFGSGTQLSVL.

The V gene is TRBV9, the J gene TRBJ1-1; tentatively, D is TRBD1 (5 bases). The V gene lost 4 bases and the J gene lost 3 bases, with 16 bases spanning the gap. This CDR3 is 15 amino acids long. Germline values: CDR1 SGDLS, CDR2 YYNGEE. CDR3 sequence (DNA): TGTGCCAGCAGCCCAACCGGGGGAGGATACACTGAAGCTTTCTTT. Protein product: CASSPTGGGYTEAFF.

This chain uses TRBV29-1 with TRBJ1-1; 8 bases are shared with TRBD1. With V trimmed by 1 base and J by 8 bases, 6 bases remained unmatched. Germline lookup yields CDR1 SQVTM and CDR2 ANQGSEA. The CDR3 totals 13 residues. In DNA form, the CDR3 reads TGCAGCGTTGAAGTAGACAGGGGCCGGGAAGCTTTCTTT. Its protein is CSVEVDRGREAFF.

The chain is built from TRBV6-1 and TRBJ1-1, with TRBD1 identical over 7 bases. In germline, CDR1 is MNHNS, CDR2 SASEGT. J was trimmed by 7 bases and V by 3 bases; bases with no gene match: 11. This CDR3 contains 15 residues. DNA for the CDR3: TGTGCCAGCAGTGATATTGGACAGGTGCCTCTTGAAGCTTTCTTT. Its protein is CASSDIGQVPLEAFF.

The rearrangement joins TRBV2 to TRBJ2-7; 7 bases align to TRBD1. This CDR3 comprises 12 residues. Germline CDR1 is SNHLY and CDR2 is FYNNEI. J was trimmed by 10 bases and V by 3 bases; bases with no gene match: 6. The CDR3 nucleotides are TGTGCCAGCAGTGAGCAGAGACAGGGCCAGTACTTC. Protein sequence: CASSEQRQGQYF. The full variable domain, rest sourced from reference TRBV2 and TRBJ2-7, is EPEVTQTPSHQVTQMGQEVILRCVPISNHLYFYWYRQILGQKVEFLVSFYNNEISEKSEIFDDQFSVERPDGSNFTLKIRSTKLEDSAMYFCASSEQRQGQYFGPGTRLTVT.

This clone was picked up one time. The V gene is TRBV11-2, the J gene TRBJ2-1; D possibly corresponds to TRBD2 (5 bases). Trimming shortened V by 5 bases and J by 7 bases, and 18 bases separated the two germline ends. The CDR3 has 15 amino acids. Germline V CDR1 and CDR2: SGHAT, FQNNGV. Written as DNA, the CDR3 is TGTGCCAGCAGCCAATCCCCCCCCGGGGTGAATGAGCAGTTCTTC. It yields the protein CASSQSPPGVNEQFF.

The chain has TRBV11-3 and TRBJ2-3; D perhaps matches TRBD1 (6 bases). Trimming pared 1 base from V and 6 bases from J, leaving 14 bases between. Germline V lookup: CDR1 SGHNT, CDR2 YENEEA. The length of the CDR3 is 15 residues. CDR3 region: CASSLGGQGLDTQYF. As DNA, the CDR3 is TGTGCCAGCAGCTTAGGGGGGCAGGGGCTGGATACGCAGTATTTT.

The chain carries TRBV5-1 and TRBJ1-2, with a tentative D call TRBD1 (6 bases). Trimming removed 2 bases from V and 7 bases from J, with 18 bases in between. The CDR3 is 15 amino acids. Germline-derived CDR1 and CDR2 are SGHRS and YFSETQ. CDR3 coding DNA: TGCGCCAGCAGCTTTTGGGGCAGGGGAGACTCTGGCTACACCTTC. Translating it yields CASSFWGRGDSGYTF.

Only a few counts were recorded for this clone. CDR3 sequence: CASSTGQTPYGYTF. The CDR3 DNA reads as TGTGCCAGTAGTACGGGACAGACTCCCTATGGCTACACCTTC. The rearrangement links TRBV19 to TRBJ1-2, with TRBD1 identical over 7 bases. V shed 4 bases, J shed 4 bases, and the junction held 6 bases outside the gene matches. CDR3 length equals 14 residues. Per the germline V gene, CDR1 is LNHDA and CDR2 is SQIVND (reference sequence).

This clone was counted only a few times. The J gene is TRBJ1-2, the V gene TRBV6-1; D is perhaps TRBD1 (6 bases). Between the trimmed V and J ends, which lost 6 bases and 1 base, there was a span of 9 bases. This CDR3 comprises 13 residues. Germline CDR1 is MNHNS and CDR2 is SASEGT. The CDR3 nucleotides are TGTGCCAGCAGAGCGGACAGTAACTATGGCTACACCTTC. Protein sequence: CASRADSNYGYTF.

The chain uses TRBV19 and TRBJ1-4, with 10 positions matching TRBD1. The CDR3 runs 15 residues. V dropped 9 bases and J dropped 4; count of bases not matched to a gene: 8. Germline V gene lookup returns CDR1 LNHDA and CDR2 SQIVND (reference sequence). The CDR3, as DNA: TGTGCCAGCCGGGACAGGGGACGGAGTAATGAAAAACTGTTTTTT. This codes for CASRDRGRSNEKLFF.

The CDR3 reads CSVLVQRGDTQYF. The CDR3 DNA sequence: TGCAGCGTTTTAGTGCAACGGGGAGATACGCAGTATTTT. The chain couples TRBV29-1 to TRBJ2-3; a possible D gene is TRBD2 (5 bases). Trimming shortened V by 5 bases and J by 5 bases, and 14 bases separated the two germline ends. Germline V gene sequence: CDR1 SQVTM, CDR2 ANQGSEA. CDR3 length equals 13 residues.